Below, one T cell receptor (beta chain) is given with its context. Its specificity is not known. Germline values: CDR1 MNHEY, CDR2 SMNVEV (reference sequence). This CDR3 is built from 15 residues. The source of the sample is a study of T cells expressing NK-cell markers. Study-wide points: Clones of NKG2C+ T cells that had expanded were of unclear HCMV specificity. In 5 or 6 donors, dominant NKG2C+ clonotypes were roughly 1.0-8% of CD8+ T cells.

TCRdb reprocessed the 5' RACE reads and reports one entry per CDR3 protein, with no DNA. The sample totals about 150,000 distinct CDR3 sequences; its top ten clones hold around 37%. The chain combines TRBV27 with TRBJ2-1; as DNA is missing, the TRBD2 call by TCRdb cannot be tested. Sequenced sample: blood T cells: a sorted CD56 or NKG2C T cell subset, CD4+ or CD8+ T cells, or bulk PBMC T cells (not recorded which). This receptor was identified in a woman in her forties or fifties in good health. The CDR3 region is CASSFENGSIDEQFF.